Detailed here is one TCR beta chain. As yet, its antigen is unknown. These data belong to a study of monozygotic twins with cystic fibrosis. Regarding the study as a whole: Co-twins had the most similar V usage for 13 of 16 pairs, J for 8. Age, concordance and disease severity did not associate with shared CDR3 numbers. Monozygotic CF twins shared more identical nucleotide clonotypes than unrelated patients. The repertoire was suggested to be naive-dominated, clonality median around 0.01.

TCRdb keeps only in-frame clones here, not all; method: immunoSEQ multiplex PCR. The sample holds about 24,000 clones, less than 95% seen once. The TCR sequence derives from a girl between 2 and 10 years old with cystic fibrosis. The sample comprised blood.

In DNA form, the CDR3 reads TGTGCCATCAGGGCCGGGACAGTCTATGGCTACACCTTC. This translates into CAIRAGTVYGYTF. The chain combines TRBV10-3 with TRBJ1-2, with TRBD1 matching 7 bases. Germline loops: CDR1 ENHRY, CDR2 SYGVKD. Trimming at V came to 6 bases and at J to 4 bases, leaving 5 bases not matched to a gene. The CDR3 is 13 amino acids.